The rows below give T cell receptor beta chains drawn from one sample of a study of blood T cell repertoires in COVID-19. The data were produced by immunoSEQ multiplex PCR, yet TCRdb's version contains in-frame clones alone and is incomplete. This table holds some 260,000 clones, approximately 91% found once. Sequenced sample: peripheral blood. These receptors came from a woman between 40 and 55 years old who had recovered from COVID-19. CDR3s include the opening cysteine and the closing phenylalanine or tryptophan. D genes are given only for firm matches. A row's size may be missing; if present it is once, few, many or a size class.

J gene | V gene | clone size | D gene | CDR3 protein | CDR3 DNA
TRBJ2-2 | TRBV5-1 | . | TRBD2 | CASSLTGEGRGTGELFF | TGCGCCAGCAGCTTGACTGGGGAGGGCCGCGGGACCGGGGAGCTGTTTTTT
TRBJ1-3 | TRBV9 | . | TRBD1 | CASSVTGGGLSSGNTIYF | TGTGCCAGCAGCGTCACAGGGGGGGGACTCTCCTCTGGAAACACCATATATTTT
TRBJ2-2 | TRBV4-3 | . | TRBD2 | CASSQGTSGGWGGELFF | TGCGCCAGCAGCCAAGGGACTAGCGGGGGGTGGGGCGGGGAGCTGTTTTTT
TRBJ1-6 | TRBV28 | . | . | CASGEGRTFSPLHF | TGTGCCAGCGGGGAGGGCAGAACCTTTTCACCCCTCCACTTT
TRBJ2-7 | TRBV4-3 | . | . | CASSQEMHRAYEQYF | TGCGCCAGCAGCCAAGAGATGCACAGGGCCTACGAGCAGTACTTC
TRBJ2-2 | TRBV9 | . | TRBD1 | CASSVVGQLNTGELFF | TGTGCCAGCAGCGTAGTGGGACAGCTGAACACCGGGGAGCTGTTTTTT
TRBJ1-1 | TRBV5-1 | . | . | CASSIGQQNTEAFF | TGCGCCAGCAGCATAGGACAGCAGAACACTGAAGCTTTCTTT
TRBJ2-5 | TRBV7-9 | few | TRBD2 | CASSSGSGGEETQYF | TGTGCCAGCAGCTCGGGTAGCGGGGGGGAAGAGACCCAGTACTTC
TRBJ1-5 | TRBV21-1 | . | . | CASSKASQGRQPQHF | TGTGCCAGCAGCAAAGCGTCACAGGGTCGGCAGCCCCAGCATTTT
TRBJ2-5 | TRBV30 | . | . | CAWSVMDIHQYF | TGTGCCTGGAGTGTTATGGACATTCACCAGTACTTC
TRBJ2-7 | TRBV12-3/TRBV12-4 | . | TRBD1 | CASSRGQVYEQYF | TGTGCCAGCAGTAGAGGACAGGTATACGAGCAGTACTTC
TRBJ1-4 | TRBV28 | . | . | CASSQGGPTNEKLFF | TGTGCCAGCAGTCAGGGAGGGCCAACTAATGAAAAACTGTTTTTT
TRBJ2-7 | TRBV7-8 | . | TRBD1 | CASSSPDRGTYEQYF | TGTGCCAGCAGCTCCCCGGACAGGGGAACCTACGAGCAGTACTTC
TRBJ1-6 | TRBV7-2 | . | . | CASSLVPGQGNSPLHF | TGTGCCAGCAGCTTGGTCCCGGGACAAGGGAATTCACCCCTCCACTTT
TRBJ1-2 | TRBV6-2/TRBV6-3 | . | . | CASSYPDYGYTF | TGTGCCAGCAGTTACCCAGACTATGGCTACACCTTC
TRBJ2-2 | TRBV7-6 | . | . | CASSLDQGFNTGELFF | TGTGCCAGCAGCTTAGACCAGGGATTTAACACCGGGGAGCTGTTTTTT
TRBJ1-4 | TRBV25-1 | few | TRBD1 | CASSAGQGVPATNEKLFF | TGTGCCAGCAGTGCCGGACAGGGGGTACCTGCAACTAATGAAAAACTGTTTTTT
TRBJ2-5 | TRBV19 | . | TRBD1 | CASSMTGTGAPQYF | TGTGCCAGTAGTATGACTGGGACAGGGGCGCCCCAGTACTTC
TRBJ1-5 | TRBV7-2 | once | . | CASSFGGGLRNYQPQHF | TGTGCCAGCAGCTTTGGGGGGGGGCTGAGGAACTATCAGCCCCAGCATTTT
TRBJ1-2 | TRBV7-3 | . | . | CASSSEGSLYGYTF | TGTGCCAGCAGTTCGGAGGGATCCCTCTATGGCTACACCTTC
TRBJ1-2 | TRBV29-1 | . | . | CSVPQIDSLGYTF | TGCAGCGTTCCCCAGATTGACAGTTTAGGCTACACCTTC
TRBJ1-6 | TRBV27 | few | . | CASSPGTPYNSPLHF | TGTGCCAGCAGTCCGGGGACACCCTATAATTCACCCCTCCACTTT
TRBJ1-2 | TRBV29-1 | once | . | CSVEEAAQFYGYTF | TGCAGCGTTGAAGAGGCTGCACAATTTTATGGCTACACCTTC
TRBJ1-4 | TRBV7-9 | . | . | CASRPGSGARNNEKLFF | TGTGCCAGCAGGCCGGGGAGCGGGGCCCGGAATAATGAAAAACTGTTTTTT
TRBJ1-2 | TRBV5-1 | . | . | CASSPEGAANYGYTF | TGCGCCAGCAGCCCGGAAGGAGCAGCTAACTATGGCTACACCTTC
TRBJ1-6 | TRBV14 | . | . | CASSQDHSSNSPLHF | TGTGCCAGCAGCCAAGATCACAGCTCCAATTCACCCCTCCACTTT
TRBJ2-7 | TRBV27 | . | . | CASTGVDDEQYF | TGTGCCAGCACAGGGGTGGATGACGAGCAGTACTTC
TRBJ1-6 | TRBV6-6 | . | . | CASSYIFFDSPLHF | TGTGCCAGCAGTTATATTTTTTTTGATTCACCCCTCCACTTT
TRBJ1-4 | TRBV11-1 | once | . | CASSSIRDYNEKLFF | TGTGCCAGCAGCTCGATCCGGGACTATAATGAAAAACTGTTTTTT
TRBJ2-1 | TRBV11-3 | . | TRBD2 | CASAGTSGRENEQFF | TGTGCCAGCGCCGGGACTAGCGGGAGGGAGAATGAGCAGTTCTTC
TRBJ2-1 | TRBV5-1 | . | . | CASSPPPSYNEQFF | TGCGCCAGCAGCCCCCCCCCTAGTTACAATGAGCAGTTCTTC
TRBJ2-6 | TRBV27 | . | TRBD2 | CASSAYRTSGGFVLTF | TGTGCCAGCAGTGCGTACCGGACTAGCGGGGGTTTCGTCCTGACTTTC
TRBJ1-3 | TRBV15 | . | . | CATSRDYVGGGSGNTIYF | TGTGCCACCAGCAGAGATTACGTTGGGGGAGGCTCTGGAAACACCATATATTTT
TRBJ1-2 | TRBV5-1 | . | TRBD1 | CASSLGTGTRNYGYTF | TGCGCCAGCAGCCTCGGGACAGGGACGCGCAACTATGGCTACACCTTC
TRBJ2-5 | TRBV11-3 | . | TRBD1 | CASSVRTGGGETQYF | TGTGCCAGCAGCGTCCGGACAGGGGGCGGCGAGACCCAGTACTTC
TRBJ2-2 | TRBV6-2/TRBV6-3 | . | . | CASSPGVGELFF | TGTGCCAGCAGTCCAGGGGTCGGGGAGCTGTTTTTT
TRBJ1-2 | TRBV5-1 | few | TRBD1 | CASDTDRGYGYTF | TGCGCCAGCGACACGGACAGGGGATACGGCTACACCTTC
TRBJ2-1 | TRBV3-1/TRBV3-2 | . | . | CASSQDRVSYNEQFF | TGTGCCAGCAGCCAAGACAGGGTATCGTACAATGAGCAGTTCTTC
TRBJ2-7 | TRBV6-6 | . | . | CASSYSYGGRTYEQYF | TGTGCCAGCAGTTACTCCTACGGAGGGCGGACCTACGAGCAGTACTTC
TRBJ2-5 | TRBV4-1 | . | TRBD2 | CASSERGGSWSLETQYF | TGCGCCAGCAGCGAGCGGGGGGGGTCGTGGAGTTTAGAGACCCAGTACTTC
TRBJ1-5 | TRBV4-3 | . | TRBD1 | CASSHDRVSNQPQHF | TGCGCCAGCAGTCACGACAGGGTAAGCAATCAGCCCCAGCATTTT
TRBJ1-3 | TRBV28 | . | TRBD1 | CASLTGDNFRGNTIYF | TGTGCCAGCTTGACAGGGGATAACTTCCGTGGGAACACCATATATTTT
TRBJ2-1 | TRBV25-1 | . | TRBD1 | CASIPDRGAYNEQFF | TGTGCCAGCATCCCGGACAGGGGGGCCTACAATGAGCAGTTCTTC